The clone carrying this TCR beta chain occurred many times. Antigen unknown. In patients chosen for sequencing, flow cytometry had shown CD8+CD57+ cell expansion. The data were taken from a study of CD8+CD57+ T cells in acquired aplastic anemia. Findings and limits, study-wide: Twenty-nine CD8+ CDR3 sequences were shared between patients and controls.

Investigators profiled TCR beta VDJ and CDR3 from genomic DNA template. MiXCR, run by TCRdb on the reads, gives a single entry per CDR3 protein. The sample lists about 250,000 distinct CDR3 sequences; 47% were seen once. The TCR originated in a human donor with aplastic anemia. Sequencing was performed on sorted CD4+, CD8+, or CD8+CD57+ T cells (not recorded which) from PBMCs.

CDR3 coding DNA: TGTGCCAGCAGCTTAATGGGTGCCGGGGAGCTGTTTTTT. It is translated as CASSLMGAGELFF. The chain uses TRBV7-8 and TRBJ2-2; D gene uncertain. V was shortened by 2 bases and J by 6 bases, with 7 bases between the two germline ends. CDR1 and CDR2 (germline): SGHVS, FQNEAQ. The CDR3 totals 13 residues.